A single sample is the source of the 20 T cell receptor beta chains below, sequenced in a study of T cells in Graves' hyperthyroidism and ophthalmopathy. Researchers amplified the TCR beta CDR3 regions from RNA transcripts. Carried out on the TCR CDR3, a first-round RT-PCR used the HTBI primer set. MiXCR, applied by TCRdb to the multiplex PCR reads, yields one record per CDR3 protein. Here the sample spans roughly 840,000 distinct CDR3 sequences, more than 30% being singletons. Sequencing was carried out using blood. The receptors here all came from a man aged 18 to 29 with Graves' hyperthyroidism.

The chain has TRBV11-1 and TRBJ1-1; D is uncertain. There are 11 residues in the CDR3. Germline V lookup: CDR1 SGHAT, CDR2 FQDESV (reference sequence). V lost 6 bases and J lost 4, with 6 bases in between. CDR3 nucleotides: TGTGCCAGCAGAGTAGCCACTGAAGCTTTCTTT. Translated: CASRVATEAFF.

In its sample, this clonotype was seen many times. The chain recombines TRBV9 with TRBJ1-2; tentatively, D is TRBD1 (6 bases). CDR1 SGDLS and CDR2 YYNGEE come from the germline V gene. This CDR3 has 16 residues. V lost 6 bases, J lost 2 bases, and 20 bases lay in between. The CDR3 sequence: CASTPGGQVRNYGYTF. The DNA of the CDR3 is TGTGCCAGCACCCCCGGGGGCCAGGTCAGAAACTATGGCTACACCTTC.

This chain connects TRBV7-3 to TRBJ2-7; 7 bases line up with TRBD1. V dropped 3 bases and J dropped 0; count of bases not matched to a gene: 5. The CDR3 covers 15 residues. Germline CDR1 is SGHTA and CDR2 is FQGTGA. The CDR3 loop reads CASSLGQMGSYEQYF. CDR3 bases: TGTGCCAGCAGCTTGGGACAGATGGGCTCCTACGAGCAGTACTTC.

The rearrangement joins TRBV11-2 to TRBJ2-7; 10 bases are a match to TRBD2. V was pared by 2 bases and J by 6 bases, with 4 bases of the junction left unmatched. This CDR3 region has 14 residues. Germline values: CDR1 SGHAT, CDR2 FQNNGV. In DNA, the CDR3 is TGTGCCAGCAGCTTACAGCGGGAGGGCGGCGAGCAGTACTTC. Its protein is CASSLQREGGEQYF.

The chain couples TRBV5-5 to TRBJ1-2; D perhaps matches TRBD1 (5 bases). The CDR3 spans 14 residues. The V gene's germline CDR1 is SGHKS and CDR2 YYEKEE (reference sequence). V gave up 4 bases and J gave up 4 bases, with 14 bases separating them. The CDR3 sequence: CASSLMMGPYGYTF. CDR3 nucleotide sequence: TGTGCCAGCAGCCTTATGATGGGGCCCTATGGCTACACCTTC.

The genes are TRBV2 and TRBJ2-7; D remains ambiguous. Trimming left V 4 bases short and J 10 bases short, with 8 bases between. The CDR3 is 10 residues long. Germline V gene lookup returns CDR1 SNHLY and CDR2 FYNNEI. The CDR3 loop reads CASSVGPQYF. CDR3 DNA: TGTGCCAGCAGTGTCGGCCCACAGTACTTC.

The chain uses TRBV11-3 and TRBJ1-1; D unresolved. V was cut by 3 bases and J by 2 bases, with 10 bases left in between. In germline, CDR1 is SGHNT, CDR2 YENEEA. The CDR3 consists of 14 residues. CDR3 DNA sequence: TGTGCCAGCAGCTTTGAACAGACCAACACTGAAGCTTTCTTT. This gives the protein CASSFEQTNTEAFF.

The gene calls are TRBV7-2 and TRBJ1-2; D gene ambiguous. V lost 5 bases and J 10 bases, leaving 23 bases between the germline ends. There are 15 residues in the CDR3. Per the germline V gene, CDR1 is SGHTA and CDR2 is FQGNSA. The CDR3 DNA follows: TGTGCCAGCAGCCACGTAAGGACGGAATTATGGGTCTACACCTTC. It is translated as CASSHVRTELWVYTF.

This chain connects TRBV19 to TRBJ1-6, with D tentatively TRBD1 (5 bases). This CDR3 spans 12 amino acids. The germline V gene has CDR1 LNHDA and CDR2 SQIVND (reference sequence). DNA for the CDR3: TGTGCAGTCCTAGACAGTTTCTCACCCCTCCACTTT. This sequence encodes CAVLDSFSPLHF.

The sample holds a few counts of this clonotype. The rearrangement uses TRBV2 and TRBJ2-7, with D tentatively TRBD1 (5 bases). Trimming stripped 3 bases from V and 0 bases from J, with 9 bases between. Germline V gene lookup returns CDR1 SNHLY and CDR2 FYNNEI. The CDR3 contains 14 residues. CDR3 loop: CASSEHRYSYEQYF. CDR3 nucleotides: TGTGCCAGCAGTGAGCACAGGTACTCCTACGAGCAGTACTTC.

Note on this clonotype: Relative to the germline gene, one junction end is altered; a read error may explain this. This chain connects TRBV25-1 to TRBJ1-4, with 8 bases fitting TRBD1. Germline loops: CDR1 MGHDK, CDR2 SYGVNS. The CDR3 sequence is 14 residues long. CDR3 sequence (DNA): TGTGCCGGCTCGGGACAGGCGTTGAATGAAAAGCTGTTTTTT. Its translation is CAGSGQALNEKLFF.

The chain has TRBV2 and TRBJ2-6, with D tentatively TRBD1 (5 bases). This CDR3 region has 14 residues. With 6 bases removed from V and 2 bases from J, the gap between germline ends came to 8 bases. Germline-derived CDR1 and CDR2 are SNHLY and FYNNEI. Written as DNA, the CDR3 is TGTGCCAGCAGACAGGTGGCTGGGGCCAACGTCCTGACTTTC. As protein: CASRQVAGANVLTF.

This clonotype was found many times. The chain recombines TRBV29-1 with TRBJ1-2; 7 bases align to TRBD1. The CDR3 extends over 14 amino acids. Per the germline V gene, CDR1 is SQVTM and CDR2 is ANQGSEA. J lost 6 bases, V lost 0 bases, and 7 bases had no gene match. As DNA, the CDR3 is TGCAGCGTTGAAGAGACCGACAGGGTCCATGGCTACACCTTC. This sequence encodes CSVEETDRVHGYTF.

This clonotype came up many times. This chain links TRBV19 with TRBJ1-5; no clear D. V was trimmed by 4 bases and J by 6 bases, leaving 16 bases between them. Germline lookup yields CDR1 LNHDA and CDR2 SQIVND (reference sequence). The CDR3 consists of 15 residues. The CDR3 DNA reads TGTGCCAGTAGTACCTCGCGGGCTCGGAGTCAGCCCCAGCATTTT. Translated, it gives CASSTSRARSQPQHF.

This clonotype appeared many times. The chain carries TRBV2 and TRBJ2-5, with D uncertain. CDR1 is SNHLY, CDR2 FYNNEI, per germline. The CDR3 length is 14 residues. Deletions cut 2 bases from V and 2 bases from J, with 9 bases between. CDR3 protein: CASSEYSTQETQYF. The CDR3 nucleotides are TGTGCCAGCAGTGAATACAGTACTCAAGAGACCCAGTACTTC. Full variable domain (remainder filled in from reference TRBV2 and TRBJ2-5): EPEVTQTPSHQVTQMGQEVILRCVPISNHLYFYWYRQILGQKVEFLVSFYNNEISEKSEIFDDQFSVERPDGSNFTLKIRSTKLEDSAMYFCASSEYSTQETQYFGPGTRLLVL.

CDR3 sequence (DNA): TGTGCCAGCAGTTACTCTAGGCAGTCAAATCAGCCCCAGCATTTT. Translation gives CASSYSRQSNQPQHF. The rearrangement links TRBV2 to TRBJ1-5; D not resolved. This CDR3 spans 15 amino acids. In germline, CDR1 is SNHLY, CDR2 FYNNEI. V was clipped by 5 bases and J by 4 bases, with 15 bases between them.

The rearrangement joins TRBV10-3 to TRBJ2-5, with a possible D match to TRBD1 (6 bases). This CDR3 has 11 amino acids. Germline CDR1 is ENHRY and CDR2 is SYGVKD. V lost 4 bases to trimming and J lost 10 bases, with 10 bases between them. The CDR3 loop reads CAISGDKIQYF. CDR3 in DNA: TGTGCCATCAGTGGGGACAAGATCCAGTACTTC.

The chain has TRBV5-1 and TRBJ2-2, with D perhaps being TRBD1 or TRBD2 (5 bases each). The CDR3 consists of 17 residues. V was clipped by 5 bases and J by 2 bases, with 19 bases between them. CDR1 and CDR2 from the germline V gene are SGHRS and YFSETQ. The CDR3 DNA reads TGCGCCAGCAGAACGGGCGCCGGGGCCCTTAACACCGGGGAGCTGTTTTTT. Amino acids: CASRTGAGALNTGELFF.

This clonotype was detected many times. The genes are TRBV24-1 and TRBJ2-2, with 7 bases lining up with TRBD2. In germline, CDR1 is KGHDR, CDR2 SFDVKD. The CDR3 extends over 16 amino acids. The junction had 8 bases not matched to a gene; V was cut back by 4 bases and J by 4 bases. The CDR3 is CATSEGLAEGTGELFF. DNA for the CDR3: TGTGCCACCAGTGAGGGGCTAGCGGAGGGCACCGGGGAGCTGTTTTTT.

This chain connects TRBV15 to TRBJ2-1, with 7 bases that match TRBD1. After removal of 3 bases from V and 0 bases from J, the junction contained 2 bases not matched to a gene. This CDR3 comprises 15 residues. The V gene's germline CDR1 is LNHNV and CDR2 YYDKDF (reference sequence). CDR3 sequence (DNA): TGTGCCACCAGCAGGACAGGGAGCTCCTACAATGAGCAGTTCTTC. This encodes CATSRTGSSYNEQFF.